This T cell receptor beta chain was found in a study of T-cell reconstitution after alpha-beta-depleted transplantation in children. Study-level results: Several hundred expanded graft clones reportedly gave rise to the alpha-beta T cells present about two months after transplant. Diversity of TCRbeta at day 60 was high in some patients, arising from surviving recipient T cells and thymic progenitors. Diversity and T-cell counts at one year after transplant derived mostly from new T cells.

CDR1 and CDR2 (germline): SGHRS, YFSETQ. The J segment lost 4 bases and the V segment lost 0 bases, leaving 15 bases of the junction unmatched. This CDR3 is 18 amino acids long. This clonotype was detected many times. The antigen is undetermined. Unique molecular identifiers were incorporated during preparation of the TCRbeta library. TCRdb passed the PCR reads through MiXCR, listing each CDR3 protein once. The table records about 640,000 distinct CDR3 sequences, around 13% of them present only once. The TCR originated in a male patient between 5 and 17 years old who had a stem cell transplant for acute myeloid leukemia, so the T cells may come from the graft donor. The chain has TRBV5-1 and TRBJ1-2; TRBD1 matches 7 bases. The sequencing used PBMCs, mostly from graft donor cells, collected 360 days after TCRalphabeta/CD19-depleted stem cell transplant. The CDR3 coding sequence is TGCGCCAGCAGCTTGGGAGCATACAGGACAGGACAATTCTATGGCTACACCTTC. Encoded protein: CASSLGAYRTGQFYGYTF.